These 16 T cell receptor beta chains share one sample of origin, sequenced in a study of blood T cell repertoires in COVID-19. Measured with immunoSEQ multiplex PCR; TCRdb has only the in-frame clones, and not every one. The data show 500,000 or so clones, roughly nine tenths seen once. Material: PBMCs or T cells enriched from blood (not recorded which). Receptors were obtained from a woman under 30 who had recovered from COVID-19.

V usage is TRBV7-9 and J usage is TRBJ2-2; 13 bases line up with TRBD2. The germline CDR1 and CDR2 sequences are SEHNR and FQNEAQ (reference sequence). The CDR3 totals 16 residues. V dropped 5 bases and J dropped 7; count of bases not matched to a gene: 7. CDR3 amino acids: CASSPWTSGGIGELFF. CDR3 sequence (DNA): TGTGCCAGCAGCCCCTGGACTAGCGGGGGTATCGGGGAGCTGTTTTTT. Drawing the rest from reference TRBV7-9 and TRBJ2-2, the complete variable domain is DTGVSQNPRHKITKRGQNVTFRCDPISEHNRLYWYRQTLGQGPEFLTYFQNEAQLEKSRLLSDRFSAERPKGSFSTLEIQRTEQGDSAMYLCASSPWTSGGIGELFFGEGSRLTVL.

V gene TRBV13 combines with J gene TRBJ2-7, with a weak D call TRBD2 (6 bases). Per the germline V gene, CDR1 is PRHDT and CDR2 is FYEKMQ (reference sequence). V lost 3 bases and J 2 bases, leaving 11 bases between the germline ends. This CDR3 has 14 amino acids. In nucleotides, the CDR3 is TGTGCCAGCAGCTTCGGACTAACTGCCTACGAGCAGTACTTC. Translating gives CASSFGLTAYEQYF.

This sequence joins TRBV28 and TRBJ2-5; 9 bases agree with TRBD2. Germline V lookup: CDR1 MDHEN, CDR2 SYDVKM. The CDR3 runs 17 residues. J was trimmed by 2 bases and V by 4 bases; bases with no gene match: 11. The chain's CDR3 is CASSSPLSGGGQETQYF. Here the CDR3 DNA reads TGTGCCAGCAGTTCTCCCCTTAGCGGGGGTGGGCAAGAGACCCAGTACTTC.

The CDR3 here is CASSRDSAHEQFF. CDR3 nucleotides: TGCGCCAGCAGCCGGGACTCCGCCCATGAGCAGTTCTTC. V usage is TRBV5-1 and J usage is TRBJ2-1; D may be TRBD2 (6 bases). The CDR3 consists of 13 residues. Germline CDR1 reads SGHRS; CDR2 reads YFSETQ. V was shortened by 4 bases and J by 8 bases, with 13 bases between the two germline ends.

The V call is TRBV4-1, the J call TRBJ1-5; TRBD1 agrees at 7 bases. The CDR3 runs 14 residues. Trimming cost V 0 bases and J 4 bases; bases outside gene matches: 0. From germline, CDR1 is MGHRA and CDR2 YSYEKL. The CDR3 sequence: CASSQEQGNQPQHF. The CDR3 nucleotides are TGCGCCAGCAGCCAAGAACAGGGGAATCAGCCCCAGCATTTT.

About this clone itself: Germline and junction disagree at one end, which may indicate a read error. The chain carries TRBV20-1 and TRBJ1-1; 9 bases are shared with TRBD1. The germline V gene encodes CDR1 DFQATT and CDR2 SNEGSKA (reference sequence). The CDR3 has 11 amino acids. The CDR3 bases are TGCAGTGCTGGTTACCGGGACAGGGTTCGGTTT. This codes for CSAGYRDRVRF.

This clone was seen more than once but under ten times. This chain connects TRBV4-1 to TRBJ1-2; 9 bases map to TRBD1. The trim removed 5 bases at V and 7 bases at J, leaving 11 bases unmatched. The CDR3 contains 15 residues. CDR1 is MGHRA and CDR2 is YSYEKL in the germline V gene. As DNA, the CDR3 is TGCGCCAGCAGCGAAAACCGGGACAGGGAGTTTGGCTACACCTTC. Protein sequence: CASSENRDREFGYTF.

CDR3 loop: CAWSVLATAGGYTF. As DNA, the CDR3 is TGTGCCTGGAGTGTACTAGCGACGGCGGGTGGCTACACCTTC. This chain connects TRBV30 to TRBJ1-2; D not certain. The CDR3 covers 14 residues. The germline V gene encodes CDR1 GTSNPN and CDR2 SVGIG (reference sequence). The V gene lost 0 bases and the J gene lost 7 bases, with 15 bases spanning the gap.

The chain has TRBV5-1 and TRBJ1-1, with D perhaps TRBD1 (5 bases). Trimming removed 4 bases at V and 1 base at J, with 11 bases between. CDR3 length: 14 amino acids. Germline values: CDR1 SGHRS, CDR2 YFSETQ. DNA of the CDR3: TGCGCCAGCAGCAACACAGGTACGAACACTGAAGCTTTCTTT. Amino acid sequence: CASSNTGTNTEAFF.

This clone was seen more than once but under ten times. The chain links TRBV3-1 (or the pseudogene TRBV3-2) to TRBJ1-2, with D uncertain. V gave up 3 bases and J gave up 5 bases, with 10 bases separating them. Germline V gene data show CDR1 as LGHDT and CDR2 as YNNKEL (reference sequence). The CDR3 contains 13 residues. CDR3 nucleotide sequence: TGTGCCAGCAGCCACCTGGGGAGGTATGGCTACACCTTC. Translated, it gives CASSHLGRYGYTF.

CDR3 residues: CASSHSEDSGGLSTDTQYF. The CDR3 nucleotides read TGTGCCAGCAGCCACTCCGAGGATAGCGGGGGTCTTAGCACAGATACGCAGTATTTT. The chain links TRBV4-2 to TRBJ2-3, with 9 bases lining up with TRBD2. V lost 3 bases to trimming and J lost 0 bases; unmatched junction nucleotides: 13. Germline CDR1 LGHNA, CDR2 YNFKEQ. This CDR3 is 19 amino acids long.

The CDR3 sequence: CATSDFVAGDEKLFF. In DNA form, the CDR3 reads TGTGCCACCAGTGATTTTGTGGCAGGGGACGAAAAACTGTTTTTT. The rearrangement links TRBV24-1 to TRBJ1-4; D might be TRBD1 (6 bases). The CDR3 contains 15 residues. CDR1 is KGHDR and CDR2 is SFDVKD in the germline V gene. The germline V and J ends were trimmed by 1 base and 8 bases, with 13 bases remaining between them.

This clone has only one observation. V is TRBV7-8 and J is TRBJ2-3; a weak D match, TRBD2 (5 bases). The CDR3 loop spans 16 amino acids. V lost 1 base and J lost 0, with 11 bases in between. Germline CDR1 and CDR2: SGHVS and FQNEAQ. In DNA, the CDR3 is TGTGCCAGCAGCTTAGAGCGACTAACTAGCACAGATACGCAGTATTTT. Translated: CASSLERLTSTDTQYF.

V is TRBV12-3 or TRBV12-4 and J is TRBJ2-7, with a tentative D call TRBD1 (5 bases). V lost 1 base and J 6 bases, leaving 7 bases between the germline ends. This CDR3 comprises 12 residues. The CDR3 DNA reads TGTGCCAGCAGTTTAGGGGGCGTCGAGCAGTACTTC. It encodes CASSLGGVEQYF.

This chain connects TRBV6-2 or TRBV6-3 to TRBJ2-3; 13 bases are a match to TRBD2. V lost 2 bases to trimming and J lost 1 base; unmatched junction nucleotides: 6. CDR3 length: 18 residues. In germline, CDR1 is MNHEY, CDR2 SVGEGT. CDR3 sequence (DNA): TGTGCCAGCAGTTACCTTGGACTAGCGGGGGCCGGCACAGATACGCAGTATTTT. It translates to CASSYLGLAGAGTDTQYF.

This clone has only one observation. The chain has TRBV27 and TRBJ2-5, with TRBD2 identical over 7 bases. The CDR3 is made up of 18 amino acids. With 6 bases clipped from V and 4 bases from J, the junction kept 20 bases outside the gene matches. CDR1 MNHEY and CDR2 SMNVEV come from the germline V gene (reference sequence). The CDR3 nucleotides are TGTGCCAGCAGCCCATTGTCCTCGGGGGAGGGCGAGTTAGAGACCCAGTACTTC. Translated, it gives CASSPLSSGEGELETQYF.